Listed below are T cell receptor beta chains from one sample, sequenced in a study of T cells after yellow fever vaccination. TCRdb used MiXCR to reprocess the 5' RACE reads, holding one entry per CDR3 protein. Among just over 300,000 distinct CDR3 sequences listed, around 4% were seen once. Sequenced here: PBMCs, sampled on the day of the yellow fever booster vaccination. These receptors all come from a young man who received the YFV17D yellow fever vaccine. Each CDR3 is given with its conserved first and last residue. The D gene is left open where the match is weak. Expanded clones get a size class; other rows say once, few or many, or leave the size out.

size: .; J: TRBJ1-1; D: .; V: TRBV4-1; DNA: TGCGCCAGCAGCCAAGATTTTGGGGATCTGTCGGCTTTCTTT; CDR3: CASSQDFGDLSAFF
size: .; J: TRBJ1-5; D: TRBD1; V: TRBV28; DNA: TGTGCCAGCAGTTTGGGACAGAGACGGGAGCAGCCCCAGCATTTT; CDR3: CASSLGQRREQPQHF
size: many; J: TRBJ2-2; D: .; V: TRBV2; DNA: TGTGCCAGCCATACCGGGGGTTCGAACACCGGGGAGCTGTTTTTT; CDR3: CASHTGGSNTGELFF
size: few; J: TRBJ1-2; D: TRBD1; V: TRBV4-3; DNA: TGCGCCAGCAGCCAAGTGAAGGGGGCGGACTATGGCTACACCTTC; CDR3: CASSQVKGADYGYTF
size: few; J: TRBJ2-7; D: TRBD1; V: TRBV12-3/TRBV12-4; DNA: TGTGCCAGCAGTTTATTCGGGACAGCCGACCAGTACTTC; CDR3: CASSLFGTADQYF
size: many; J: TRBJ2-1; D: .; V: TRBV5-1; DNA: TGCGCCAGCAGCGGACTTGAGCTCTACAATGAGCAGTTCTTC; CDR3: CASSGLELYNEQFF
size: many; J: TRBJ2-2; D: .; V: TRBV6-5; DNA: TGTGCCAGCAGTTCCCCCGGGGAGCTGTTTTTT; CDR3: CASSSPGELFF
size: .; J: TRBJ1-2; D: TRBD1; V: TRBV20-1; DNA: TGCAGTGCTAGATGGGGACAGGGGCCGGTGGACACCTTC; CDR3: CSARWGQGPVDTF
size: .; J: TRBJ2-3; D: TRBD1; V: TRBV4-3; DNA: TGCGCCAGCAGCCAAGGGACAGGCGGTACCATCACAGATACGCAGTATTTT; CDR3: CASSQGTGGTITDTQYF
size: many; J: TRBJ2-5; D: TRBD1; V: TRBV28; DNA: TGTGCCAGCGGTGACAGGGACCAAGAGACCCAGTACTTC; CDR3: CASGDRDQETQYF